One and the same sample provided the 17 T cell receptor beta chains below, sequenced in a study. Profiling relied on immunoSEQ multiplex PCR, and the TCRdb table lists in-frame clones only, not all of them. The sample consists of some 68,000 clones, over 85% of them appearing once. The sample comprised PBMCs. The receptors stem from a man aged 35-49 years with rheumatoid arthritis.

This chain uses TRBV3-1 (or the pseudogene TRBV3-2) with TRBJ2-7; 7 bases are a match to TRBD1. The CDR3 covers 16 residues. V shed 0 bases, J shed 4 bases, and the junction held 9 bases outside the gene matches. Looked up from germline, CDR1 is LGHDT and CDR2 is YNNKEL (reference sequence). The CDR3 nucleotides read TGTGCCAGCAGCCAAGATTGGGGACAGAAAGATTACGAGCAGTACTTC. Its translation: CASSQDWGQKDYEQYF.

The chain recombines TRBV18 with TRBJ2-1, with D perhaps being TRBD1 or TRBD2 (5 bases each). The V end was cut by 2 bases, the J end by 9 bases, with 17 bases between. Germline values: CDR1 KGHSH, CDR2 LQKENI. This CDR3 spans 15 amino acids. CDR3 coding DNA: TGTGCCAGCTCACCAGATAGGGGAGATTTGGGTGAGCAGTTCTTC. Amino acids: CASSPDRGDLGEQFF. The complete variable domain, with remaining parts taken from reference TRBV18 and TRBJ2-1, reads NAGVMQNPRHLVRRRGQEARLRCSPMKGHSHVYWYRQLPEEGLKFMVYLQKENIIDESGMPKERFSAEFPKEGPSILRIQQVVRGDSAAYFCASSPDRGDLGEQFFGPGTRLTVL.

The chain has TRBV2 and TRBJ1-4; 7 positions match TRBD1. The CDR3 is 14 residues long. Trimming took 8 bases from V and 2 from J; bases not matched to a gene: 5. From germline, CDR1 is SNHLY and CDR2 FYNNEI. The CDR3 spells CASSTGRTNEKLFF. Here the CDR3 DNA reads TGTGCCAGCTCGACAGGGCGGACTAATGAAAAACTGTTTTTT.

Only a few counts were recorded for this clone. This chain uses TRBV7-6 with TRBJ1-5; no reliable D call. The CDR3 covers 13 residues. Germline assignment: CDR1 SGHVS and CDR2 FNYEAQ. The ends were cut back, 2 bases at V and 1 base at J, with 3 bases in the middle. CDR3 in DNA: TGTGCCAGCAGCTTAAACAGCAATCAGCCCCAGCATTTT. Translation: CASSLNSNQPQHF.

The chain joins TRBV7-9 to TRBJ2-7; the match to TRBD1 covers 9 bases. The CDR3 covers 14 residues. CDR1 is SEHNR, CDR2 FQNEAQ, per germline (reference sequence). Trimming removed 4 bases from V and 4 bases from J; junction bases left unmatched: 5. The CDR3 region has the DNA TGTGCCAGCAGCTACGACAGGGGGAGTTACGAGCAGTACTTC. Protein: CASSYDRGSYEQYF.

The genes are TRBV25-1 and TRBJ2-7, with D uncertain. The V gene lost 0 bases and the J gene lost 2 bases, with 2 bases spanning the gap. Germline CDR1 reads MGHDK; CDR2 reads SYGVNS. The CDR3 runs to 12 residues. CDR3 bases: TGTGCCAGCAGTGAATACCCCTACGAGCAGTACTTC. It encodes CASSEYPYEQYF.

This clone was counted between two and nine times. The chain links TRBV21-1 to TRBJ1-5. TRBV21-1 is given as a pseudogene. The CDR3 spans 16 residues. As DNA, the CDR3 is TGTGCCAGCAGCACCGAAAGGAACACGGGATGGCAGCCCCAGCATTTT. Translated, it gives CASSTERNTGWQPQHF.

The chain combines TRBV28 with TRBJ1-1; TRBD1 agrees at 9 bases. CDR1 is MDHEN, CDR2 SYDVKM, per germline. V dropped 2 bases and J dropped 5; count of bases not matched to a gene: 3. The CDR3 spans 14 residues. CDR3: CASSLDRGWTEAFF. Here the CDR3 DNA reads TGTGCCAGCAGTTTAGACAGGGGGTGGACTGAAGCTTTCTTT.

V is TRBV11-3 and J is TRBJ2-3; D might be TRBD1 (7 bases). Germline V gene lookup returns CDR1 SGHNT and CDR2 YENEEA. Deletions cut 4 bases from V and 2 bases from J, with 10 bases between. This CDR3 has 14 amino acids. Here the CDR3 DNA reads TGTGCCAGCAGCTCAGGGGGGATCACAGATACGCAGTATTTT. Its translation: CASSSGGITDTQYF.

In its sample, this clone was seen once. The chain carries TRBV9 and TRBJ1-4; TRBD1 might be the D (6 bases). Trimming shortened V by 0 bases and J by 0 bases, and 12 bases separated the two germline ends. This CDR3 contains 17 residues. Germline assignment: CDR1 SGDLS and CDR2 YYNGEE. CDR3 DNA sequence: TGTGCCAGCAGCGTAGGACTAAAGGGGGCAACTAATGAAAAACTGTTTTTT. Its translation: CASSVGLKGATNEKLFF.

This chain joins TRBV18 and TRBJ2-1; D might be TRBD1 (5 bases). Germline values: CDR1 KGHSH, CDR2 LQKENI. Between the trimmed V and J ends, which lost 5 bases and 4 bases, there was a span of 12 bases. This CDR3 spans 14 amino acids. CDR3 sequence reads: CASSSTDKYNEQFF. In nucleotides, the CDR3 is TGTGCCAGCTCATCAACGGACAAATACAATGAGCAGTTCTTC. Filled out from reference TRBV18 and TRBJ2-1, the complete variable domain reads NAGVMQNPRHLVRRRGQEARLRCSPMKGHSHVYWYRQLPEEGLKFMVYLQKENIIDESGMPKERFSAEFPKEGPSILRIQQVVRGDSAAYFCASSSTDKYNEQFFGPGTRLTVL.

The chain recombines TRBV5-1 with TRBJ2-2; 7 bases are shared with TRBD2. J was trimmed by 0 bases and V by 1 base; bases with no gene match: 3. The CDR3 spans 16 residues. Germline assignment: CDR1 SGHRS and CDR2 YFSETQ. The CDR3 nucleotides are TGCGCCAGCAGCTTGTGGCTAGCGGCGAACACCGGGGAGCTGTTTTTT. Amino acid sequence: CASSLWLAANTGELFF.

The chain combines TRBV4-3 with TRBJ2-7; TRBD1 matches 7 bases. This CDR3 comprises 15 residues. Per germline, CDR1 LGHNA and CDR2 YSLEER. V shed 3 bases and J 5 bases; nucleotides not matched to a gene: 10. CDR3 region: CASSHGQAFLDEQYF. CDR3 bases: TGCGCCAGCAGCCACGGACAGGCTTTCCTTGACGAGCAGTACTTC.

The chain couples TRBV6-5 to TRBJ2-4; 8 nucleotides agree with TRBD1. The CDR3 is 14 residues long. The V and J ends lost 2 bases and 4 bases, in that order; junction bases with no gene match: 1. CDR1 is MNHEY and CDR2 is SVGAGI in the germline V gene. CDR3 in amino acids: CASSYRDRKNIQYF. Here the CDR3 DNA reads TGTGCCAGCAGTTACCGGGACAGGAAAAACATTCAGTACTTC.

The chain combines TRBV10-1 with TRBJ2-5, with 11 bases lining up with TRBD2. The junction had 7 bases not matched to a gene; V was cut back by 7 bases and J by 3 bases. The CDR3 covers 15 residues. Germline V gives CDR1 WNHNN, CDR2 SYGVQD (reference sequence). This chain's CDR3 is CASKNSGRVEETQYF. CDR3 in DNA: TGCGCCAGCAAGAATAGCGGGAGGGTTGAAGAGACCCAGTACTTC.

The rearrangement links TRBV19 to TRBJ2-1; TRBD1 might be the D (6 bases). Germline-derived CDR1 and CDR2 are LNHDA and SQIVND (reference sequence). This CDR3 is 15 amino acids long. V lost 8 bases and J 0 bases, leaving 14 bases between the germline ends. CDR3: CASGLQGSSYNEQFF. The CDR3 bases are TGTGCCAGTGGGTTACAGGGAAGCTCCTACAATGAGCAGTTCTTC.

J is TRBJ2-2 and V is TRBV5-4, with 8 positions matching TRBD2. The CDR3 covers 15 residues. Germline V gene sequence: CDR1 SGHNT, CDR2 YYREEE (reference sequence). Losses at the gene ends were 4 bases for V and 6 bases for J; bases not matched to a gene: 8. The DNA for the CDR3 is TGTGCCAGCAGCCACCGGGAGGGACTTCCCGGGGAGCTGTTTTTT. Its protein product is CASSHREGLPGELFF.